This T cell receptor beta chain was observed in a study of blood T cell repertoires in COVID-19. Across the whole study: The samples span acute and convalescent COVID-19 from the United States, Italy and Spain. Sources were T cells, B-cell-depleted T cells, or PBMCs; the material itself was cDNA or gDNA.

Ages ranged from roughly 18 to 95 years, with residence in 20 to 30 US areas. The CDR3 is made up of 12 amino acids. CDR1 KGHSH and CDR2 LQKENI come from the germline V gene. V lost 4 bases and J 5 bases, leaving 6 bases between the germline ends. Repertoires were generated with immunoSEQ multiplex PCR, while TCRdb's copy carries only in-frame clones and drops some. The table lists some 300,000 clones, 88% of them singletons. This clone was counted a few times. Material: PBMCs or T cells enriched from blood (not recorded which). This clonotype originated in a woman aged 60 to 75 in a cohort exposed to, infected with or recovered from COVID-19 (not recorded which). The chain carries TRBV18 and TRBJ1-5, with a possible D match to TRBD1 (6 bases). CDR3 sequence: CASSQGDQPQHF. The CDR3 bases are TGTGCCAGCTCACAGGGGGATCAGCCCCAGCATTTT.